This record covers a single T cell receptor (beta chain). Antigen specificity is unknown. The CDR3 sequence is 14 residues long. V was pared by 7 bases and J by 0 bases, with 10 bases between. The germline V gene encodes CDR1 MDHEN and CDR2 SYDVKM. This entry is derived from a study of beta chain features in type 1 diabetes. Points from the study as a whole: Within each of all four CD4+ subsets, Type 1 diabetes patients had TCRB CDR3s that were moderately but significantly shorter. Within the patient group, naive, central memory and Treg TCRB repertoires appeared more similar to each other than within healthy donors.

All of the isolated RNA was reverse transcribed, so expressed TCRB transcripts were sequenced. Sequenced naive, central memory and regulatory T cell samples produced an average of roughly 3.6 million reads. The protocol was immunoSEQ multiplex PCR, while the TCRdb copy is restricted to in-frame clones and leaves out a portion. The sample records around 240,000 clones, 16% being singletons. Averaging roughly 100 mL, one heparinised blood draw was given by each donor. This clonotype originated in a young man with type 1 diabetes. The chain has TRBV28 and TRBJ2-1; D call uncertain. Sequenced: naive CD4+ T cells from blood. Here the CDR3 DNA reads TGTGCCAGCATCGGCCCGGACTCCTACAATGAGCAGTTCTTC. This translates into CASIGPDSYNEQFF.